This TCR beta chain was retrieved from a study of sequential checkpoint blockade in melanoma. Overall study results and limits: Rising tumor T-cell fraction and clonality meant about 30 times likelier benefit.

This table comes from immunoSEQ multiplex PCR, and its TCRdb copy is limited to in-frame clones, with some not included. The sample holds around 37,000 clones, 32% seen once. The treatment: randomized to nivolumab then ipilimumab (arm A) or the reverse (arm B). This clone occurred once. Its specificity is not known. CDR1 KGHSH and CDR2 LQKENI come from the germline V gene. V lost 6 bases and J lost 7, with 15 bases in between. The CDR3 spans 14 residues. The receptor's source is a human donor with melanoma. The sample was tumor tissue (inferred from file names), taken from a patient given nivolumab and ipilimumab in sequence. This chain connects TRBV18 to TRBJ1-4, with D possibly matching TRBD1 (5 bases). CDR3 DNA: TGTGCCAGCTCGACCGGCGGCGGGGGTGAAAAACTGTTTTTT. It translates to CASSTGGGGEKLFF. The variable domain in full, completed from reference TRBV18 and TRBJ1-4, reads NAGVMQNPRHLVRRRGQEARLRCSPMKGHSHVYWYRQLPEEGLKFMVYLQKENIIDESGMPKERFSAEFPKEGPSILRIQQVVRGDSAAYFCASSTGGGGEKLFFGSGTQLSVL.